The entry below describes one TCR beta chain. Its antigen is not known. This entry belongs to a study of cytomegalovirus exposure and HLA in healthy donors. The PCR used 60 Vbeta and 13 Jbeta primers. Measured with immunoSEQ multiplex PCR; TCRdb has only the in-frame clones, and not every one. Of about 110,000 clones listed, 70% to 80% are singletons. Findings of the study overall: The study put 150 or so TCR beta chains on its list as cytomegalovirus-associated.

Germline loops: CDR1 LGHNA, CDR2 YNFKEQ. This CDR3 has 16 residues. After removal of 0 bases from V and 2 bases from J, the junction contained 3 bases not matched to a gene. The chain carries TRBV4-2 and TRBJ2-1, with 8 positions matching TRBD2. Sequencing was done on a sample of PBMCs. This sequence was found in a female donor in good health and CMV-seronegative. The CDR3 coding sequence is TGTGCCAGCAGCCAAGATCGAGCGGGAGCCTACAATGAGCAGTTCTTC. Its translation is CASSQDRAGAYNEQFF.